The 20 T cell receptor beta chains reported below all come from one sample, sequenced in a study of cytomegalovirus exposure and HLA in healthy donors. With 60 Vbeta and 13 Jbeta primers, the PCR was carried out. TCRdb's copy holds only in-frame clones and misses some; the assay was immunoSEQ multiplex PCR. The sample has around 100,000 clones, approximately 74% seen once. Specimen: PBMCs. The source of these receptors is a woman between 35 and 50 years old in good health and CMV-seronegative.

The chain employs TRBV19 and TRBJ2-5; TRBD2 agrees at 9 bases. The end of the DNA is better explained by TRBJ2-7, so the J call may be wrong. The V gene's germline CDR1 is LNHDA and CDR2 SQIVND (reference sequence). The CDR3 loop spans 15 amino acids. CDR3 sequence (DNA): TGTGCCAGTAGCCGCCTAGCGGGGTTAACCTACGAGCAGTACTTC. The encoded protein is CASSRLAGLTYEQYF.

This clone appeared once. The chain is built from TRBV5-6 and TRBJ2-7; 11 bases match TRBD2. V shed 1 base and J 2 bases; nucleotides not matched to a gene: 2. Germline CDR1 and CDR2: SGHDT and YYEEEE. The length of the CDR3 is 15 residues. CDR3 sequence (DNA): TGTGCCAGCAGCTTGATTAGCGGGGGGGCCTACGAGCAGTACTTC. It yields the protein CASSLISGGAYEQYF.

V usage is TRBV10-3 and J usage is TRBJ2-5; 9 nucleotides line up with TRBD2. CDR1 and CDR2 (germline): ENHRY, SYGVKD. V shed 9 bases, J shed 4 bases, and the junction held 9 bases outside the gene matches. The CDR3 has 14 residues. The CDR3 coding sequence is TGTGCCATACGAGACGCTAGCGGGGCAGAGACCCAGTACTTC. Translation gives CAIRDASGAETQYF.

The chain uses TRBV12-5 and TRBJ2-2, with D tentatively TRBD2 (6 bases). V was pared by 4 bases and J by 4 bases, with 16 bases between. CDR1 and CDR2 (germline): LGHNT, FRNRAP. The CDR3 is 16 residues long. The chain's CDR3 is CASGSGTPLLTGELFF. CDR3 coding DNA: TGTGCTAGTGGTTCCGGGACTCCACTCCTCACCGGGGAGCTGTTTTTT.

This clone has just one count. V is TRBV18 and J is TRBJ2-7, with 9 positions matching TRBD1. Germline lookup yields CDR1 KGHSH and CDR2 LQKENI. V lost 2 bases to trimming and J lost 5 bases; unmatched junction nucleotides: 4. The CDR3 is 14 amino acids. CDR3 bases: TGTGCCAGCTCACCAAGGACAGGGGCCCACGAGCAGTACTTC. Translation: CASSPRTGAHEQYF.

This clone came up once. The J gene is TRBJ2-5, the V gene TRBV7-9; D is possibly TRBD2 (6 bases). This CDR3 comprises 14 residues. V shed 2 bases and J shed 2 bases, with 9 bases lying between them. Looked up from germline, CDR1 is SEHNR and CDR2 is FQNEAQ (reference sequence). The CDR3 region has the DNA TGTGCCAGCAGCTTAATAGCGGATCAAGAGACCCAGTACTTC. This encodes CASSLIADQETQYF.

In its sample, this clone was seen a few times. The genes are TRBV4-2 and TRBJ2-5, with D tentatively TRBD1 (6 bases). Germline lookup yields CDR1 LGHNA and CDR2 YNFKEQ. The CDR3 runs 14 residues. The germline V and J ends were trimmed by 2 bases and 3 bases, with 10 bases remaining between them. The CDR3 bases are TGTGCCAGCAGCCAATCACAGGGCGAAGAGACCCAGTACTTC. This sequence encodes CASSQSQGEETQYF.

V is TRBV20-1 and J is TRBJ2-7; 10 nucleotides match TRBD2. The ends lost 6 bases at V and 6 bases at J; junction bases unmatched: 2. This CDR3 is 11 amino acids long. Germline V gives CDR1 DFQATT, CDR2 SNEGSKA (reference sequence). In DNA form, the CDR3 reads TGCAGTGCGAGCGGGGGGGGCGAGCAGTACTTC. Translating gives CSASGGGEQYF.

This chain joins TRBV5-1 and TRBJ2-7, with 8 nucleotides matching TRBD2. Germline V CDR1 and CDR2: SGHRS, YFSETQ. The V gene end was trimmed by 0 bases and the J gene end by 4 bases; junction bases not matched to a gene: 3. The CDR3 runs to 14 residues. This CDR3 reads CASSLGGGGYEQYF. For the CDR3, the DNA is TGCGCCAGCAGCTTGGGAGGCGGGGGGTACGAGCAGTACTTC.

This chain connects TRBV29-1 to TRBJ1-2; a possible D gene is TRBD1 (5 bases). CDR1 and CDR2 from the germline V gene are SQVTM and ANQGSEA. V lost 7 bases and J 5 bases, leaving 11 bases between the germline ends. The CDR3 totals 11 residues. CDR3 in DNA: TGCAGCGCCGGAGACAGTTATGGCTACACCTTC. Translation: CSAGDSYGYTF. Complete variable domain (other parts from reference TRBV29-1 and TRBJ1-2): SAVISQKPSRDICQRGTSLTIQCQVDSQVTMMFWYRQQPGQSLTLIATANQGSEATYESGFVIDKFPISRPNLTFSTLTVSNMSPEDSSIYLCSAGDSYGYTFGSGTRLTVV.

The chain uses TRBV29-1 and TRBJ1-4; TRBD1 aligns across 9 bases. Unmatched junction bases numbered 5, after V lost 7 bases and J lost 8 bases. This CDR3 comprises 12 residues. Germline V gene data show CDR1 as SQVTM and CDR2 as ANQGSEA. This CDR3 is CSAGQGWEKLFF. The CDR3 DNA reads TGCAGCGCGGGACAGGGATGGGAAAAACTGTTTTTT.

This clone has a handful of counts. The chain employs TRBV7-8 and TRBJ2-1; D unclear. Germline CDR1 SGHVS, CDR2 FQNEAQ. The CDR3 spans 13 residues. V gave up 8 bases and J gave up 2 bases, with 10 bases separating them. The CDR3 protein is CASQIPTYNEQFF. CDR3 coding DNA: TGTGCCAGCCAAATTCCAACCTACAATGAGCAGTTCTTC. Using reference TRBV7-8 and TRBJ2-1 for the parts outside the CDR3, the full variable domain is GAGVSQSPRYKVAKRGQDVALRCDPISGHVSLFWYQQALGQGPEFLTYFQNEAQLDKSGLPSDRFFAERPEGSVSTLKIQRTQQEDSAVYLCASQIPTYNEQFFGPGTRLTVL.

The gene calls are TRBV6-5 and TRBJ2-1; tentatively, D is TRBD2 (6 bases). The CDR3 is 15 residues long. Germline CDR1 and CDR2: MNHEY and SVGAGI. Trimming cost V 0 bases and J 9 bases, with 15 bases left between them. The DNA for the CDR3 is TGTGCCAGCAGTTACTCGCCGGGAGAGGTTAGTGAGCAGTTCTTC. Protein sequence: CASSYSPGEVSEQFF.

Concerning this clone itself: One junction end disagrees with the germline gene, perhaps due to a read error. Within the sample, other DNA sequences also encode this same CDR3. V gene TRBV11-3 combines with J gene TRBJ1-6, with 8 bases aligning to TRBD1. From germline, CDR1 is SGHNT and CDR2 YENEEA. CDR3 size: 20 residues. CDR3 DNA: TGTGCCAGCAGCACCAGAGGTGGGGACAGGTTGCTCTCCTATAATTCCCCCCTCCACTTT. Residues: CASSTRGGDRLLSYNSPLHF.

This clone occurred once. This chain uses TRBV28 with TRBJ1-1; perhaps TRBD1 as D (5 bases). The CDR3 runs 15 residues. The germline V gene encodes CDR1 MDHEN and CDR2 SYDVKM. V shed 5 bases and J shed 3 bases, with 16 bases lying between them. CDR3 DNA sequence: TGTGCCAGCAGTCTACGGGGGGTGAGGGACACTGAAGCTTTCTTT. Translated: CASSLRGVRDTEAFF.

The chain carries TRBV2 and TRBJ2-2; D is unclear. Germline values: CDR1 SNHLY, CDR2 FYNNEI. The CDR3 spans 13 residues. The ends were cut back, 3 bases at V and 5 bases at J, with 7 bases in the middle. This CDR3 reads CASSESVTGELFF. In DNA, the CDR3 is TGTGCCAGCAGTGAGTCTGTAACCGGGGAGCTGTTTTTT.

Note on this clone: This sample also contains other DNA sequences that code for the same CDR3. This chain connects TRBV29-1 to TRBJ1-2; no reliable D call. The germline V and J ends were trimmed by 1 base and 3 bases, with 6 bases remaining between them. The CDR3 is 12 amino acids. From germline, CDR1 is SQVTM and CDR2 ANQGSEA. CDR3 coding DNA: TGCAGCGTTGAAGCGGGAGACTATGGCTACACCTTC. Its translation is CSVEAGDYGYTF.

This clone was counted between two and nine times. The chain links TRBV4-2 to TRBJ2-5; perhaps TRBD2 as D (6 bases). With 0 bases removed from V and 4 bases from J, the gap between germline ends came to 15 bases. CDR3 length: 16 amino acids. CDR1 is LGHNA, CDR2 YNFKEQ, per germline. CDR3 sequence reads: CASSQDTGGGGETQYF. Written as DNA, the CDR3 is TGTGCCAGCAGCCAAGATACCGGGGGTGGTGGAGAGACCCAGTACTTC.

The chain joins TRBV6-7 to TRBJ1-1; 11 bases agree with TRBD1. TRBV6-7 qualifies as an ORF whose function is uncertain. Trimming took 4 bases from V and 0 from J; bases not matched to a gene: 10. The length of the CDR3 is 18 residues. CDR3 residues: CASSSTRDRGGMNTEAFF. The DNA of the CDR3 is TGTGCCAGCAGTTCAACCCGGGACAGGGGGGGGATGAACACTGAAGCTTTCTTT.

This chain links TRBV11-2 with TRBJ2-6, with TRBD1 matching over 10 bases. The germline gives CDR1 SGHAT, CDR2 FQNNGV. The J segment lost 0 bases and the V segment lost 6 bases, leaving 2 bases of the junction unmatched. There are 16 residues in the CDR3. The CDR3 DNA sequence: TGTGCCAGCAGGACAGGGGGCACCTCTGGGGCCAACGTCCTGACTTTC. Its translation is CASRTGGTSGANVLTF.